This T cell receptor (beta chain) is drawn from a study of a mutant IDH1 vaccine in newly diagnosed glioma. The study, taken as a whole, reports: Researchers report vaccine-induced immune responses in roughly 93% of patients.

V dropped 8 bases and J dropped 2 bases, with 16 bases sitting between them. This CDR3 is built from 14 residues. Germline V gene sequence: CDR1 MGHRA, CDR2 YSYEKL. Indicated time point: week 47, end of study. Doses of 300 ug of mutant IDH1 20-mer peptide were given with topical imiquimod. Using immunoSEQ multiplex PCR, the repertoire was profiled, and TCRdb retains in-frame clones only, with some absent. The data contain tens of thousands of clones, roughly 61% of them singletons. Details on this clone: Its antigen is unidentified.

The chain is built from TRBV4-1 and TRBJ2-7; D may be TRBD2 (6 bases). The sequencing here drew on peripheral blood mononuclear cells (PBMCs), taken from a glioma patient whose treatment included an IDH1 peptide vaccine. The clonotype comes from a man between 40 and 49 years old with glioma. Some clones in this sample may be carry-over from other donors' samples. The CDR3: CASGPQEGAYEQYF. CDR3 DNA sequence: TGCGCCAGCGGCCCTCAGGAGGGAGCCTACGAGCAGTACTTC.